This entry is about one T cell receptor (beta chain). This may be a read error: a much more frequent sequence differs by one nucleotide. This sample is part of a study of blood T cell repertoires in COVID-19. V was cut by 2 bases and J by 1 base, with 6 bases left in between. The CDR3 extends over 13 amino acids. Germline V lookup: CDR1 MNHNY, CDR2 SVGAGI (reference sequence). Generated by immunoSEQ multiplex PCR, the TCRdb table keeps only in-frame clones and is missing some. The repertoire includes about 230,000 clones, more than 65% of them detected once, and about 2% sits in the top ten. The V call is TRBV6-6, the J call TRBJ2-7; possibly TRBD1 for D (5 bases). The sample was peripheral blood. The sequence was collected from a man aged 40-49 years who had recovered from COVID-19. The CDR3 loop reads CASSYDSSYEQYF. CDR3 bases: TGTGCCAGCAGTTACGACAGTTCCTACGAGCAGTACTTC.